The clone carrying this T cell receptor beta chain was seen only a few times. The antigen is unknown. The data were obtained in a study of a mutant IDH1 vaccine in newly diagnosed glioma. Looking at the study overall: Treated patients, approximately 60% male and roughly 40% female, averaged about 42 years of age. Those enrolled had earlier been treated with radiotherapy, temozolomide, or both, mostly both.

Time point noted: week 11, during vaccination. With topical imiquimod, each dose of the vaccine consisted of 300 ug of mutant IDH1 20-mer peptide. Sequenced by immunoSEQ multiplex PCR; TCRdb stores in-frame clones only, minus some. The data show 50,000 or so clones, around nine tenths seen once. The CDR3 length is 14 residues. J lost 4 bases, V lost 5 bases, and 4 bases had no gene match. Germline values: CDR1 WSHSY, CDR2 SAAADI. The specimen comprised PBMCs, sampled from a glioma patient whose treatment included an IDH1 peptide vaccine. The sequence was obtained from a man aged 50-60 years with glioma. The rearrangement uses TRBV10-2 and TRBJ2-2; 7 bases are shared with TRBD1. Here the CDR3 DNA reads TGCGCCAGCAGTCACGGGACAGCCACCGGGGAGCTGTTTTTT. It is translated as CASSHGTATGELFF.